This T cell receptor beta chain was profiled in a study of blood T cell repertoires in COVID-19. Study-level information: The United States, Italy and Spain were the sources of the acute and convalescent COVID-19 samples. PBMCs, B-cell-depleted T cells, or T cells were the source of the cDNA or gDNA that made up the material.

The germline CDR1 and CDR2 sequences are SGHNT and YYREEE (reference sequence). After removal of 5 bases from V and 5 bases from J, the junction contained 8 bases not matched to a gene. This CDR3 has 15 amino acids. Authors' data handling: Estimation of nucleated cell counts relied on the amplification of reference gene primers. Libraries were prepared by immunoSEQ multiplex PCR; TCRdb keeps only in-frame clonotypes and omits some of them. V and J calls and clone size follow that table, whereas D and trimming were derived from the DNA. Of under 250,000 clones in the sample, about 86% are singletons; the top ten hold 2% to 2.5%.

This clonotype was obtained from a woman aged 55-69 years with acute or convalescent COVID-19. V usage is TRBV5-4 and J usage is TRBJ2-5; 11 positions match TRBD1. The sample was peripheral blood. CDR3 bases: TGTGCCAGCAGTCCCGGGACAGGGGGATTGGAGACCCAGTACTTC. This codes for CASSPGTGGLETQYF.